The 24 T cell receptor beta chains reported below all come from one sample, sequenced in a study of monozygotic twins with inflammatory bowel disease. TCRdb reprocessed the 5' RACE reads and reports one entry per CDR3 protein, with no DNA. The listing records fewer than 550,000 distinct CDR3 sequences. Material for sequencing was blood. The receptors were gathered from a human donor with ulcerative colitis or Crohn's disease, or a healthy co-twin of an affected twin (not recorded which).

The V call is TRBV5-4, the J call TRBJ1-2. Germline V gives CDR1 SGHNT, CDR2 YYREEE (reference sequence). This CDR3 has 15 amino acids. CDR3: CASSLARGAQGGYTF.

The rearrangement uses TRBV18 and TRBJ1-4; TCRdb indicates TRBD1, and absent DNA this call remains unverified. CDR3 length equals 14 residues. Looked up from germline, CDR1 is KGHSH and CDR2 is LQKENI. CDR3 amino acids: CASSPRQGEEKLFF.

The chain is built from TRBV5-1 and TRBJ2-3; without DNA, the TCRdb call of TRBD1 cannot be checked. Germline CDR1 reads SGHRS; CDR2 reads YFSETQ. The CDR3 consists of 13 residues. Here the CDR3 reads CATRGPDTDTQYF.

The chain recombines TRBV20-1 with TRBJ1-2; TCRdb reports TRBD1, a call that lacks DNA to check it against. The CDR3 is made up of 15 amino acids. CDR1 and CDR2 (germline): DFQATT, SNEGSKA (reference sequence). This CDR3 is CSATLNTGGDYGYTF.

The CDR3 loop reads CATSGFKPGQGVNEQFF. The chain has TRBV24-1 and TRBJ2-1; no DNA is available, so the TRBD1 call from TCRdb remains unchecked. The CDR3 covers 17 residues. CDR1 KGHDR and CDR2 SFDVKD come from the germline V gene.

The rearrangement links TRBV5-1 to TRBJ2-1; lacking DNA, the TRBD2 call made by TCRdb goes unchecked. The CDR3 has 13 amino acids. Germline lookup yields CDR1 SGHRS and CDR2 YFSETQ. The chain's CDR3 is CASSLGGPAGQFF.

V and J are TRBV7-9 and TRBJ2-1; lacking DNA, the TRBD2 call made by TCRdb goes unchecked. This CDR3 has 16 residues. Germline CDR1 and CDR2: SEHNR and FQNEAQ (reference sequence). CDR3 protein: CASSSRLRNPYNEQFF. Drawing the rest from reference TRBV7-9 and TRBJ2-1, the complete variable domain is DTGVSQNPRHKITKRGQNVTFRCDPISEHNRLYWYRQTLGQGPEFLTYFQNEAQLEKSRLLSDRFSAERPKGSFSTLEIQRTEQGDSAMYLCASSSRLRNPYNEQFFGPGTRLTVL.

The chain employs TRBV27 and TRBJ2-4; TCRdb's D gene call, TRBD1, goes unchecked for lack of DNA. CDR1 MNHEY and CDR2 SMNVEV come from the germline V gene (reference sequence). This CDR3 has 17 amino acids. CDR3 loop: CASSLGQGAIFVNIQYF.

The rearrangement joins TRBV20-1 to TRBJ2-3. The CDR3 consists of 14 residues. Germline V gene lookup returns CDR1 DFQATT and CDR2 SNEGSKA (reference sequence). CDR3 amino acids: CSARDQSSSDTQYF.

The J gene is TRBJ2-1, the V gene TRBV7-2; checking the TCRdb D call of TRBD1 is not possible without DNA. The CDR3 extends over 16 amino acids. The V gene's germline CDR1 is SGHTA and CDR2 FQGNSA. The CDR3 region is CASRAQGGGAYNEQFF.

The chain couples TRBV4-1 to TRBJ1-1; TCRdb names TRBD1, which stays unverified in the absence of DNA. The CDR3 has 14 residues. Germline values: CDR1 MGHRA, CDR2 YSYEKL. CDR3 region: CASSQVGGQFEALF.

The chain couples TRBV11-2 to TRBJ2-1; the TCRdb call, TRBD2, lacks DNA for checking. CDR3 length: 15 residues. Per germline, CDR1 SGHAT and CDR2 FQNNGV. The CDR3 region is CASSFLAGGPSEQFF.

This chain uses TRBV20-1 with TRBJ2-1; TCRdb's D call of TRBD1 is untestable without DNA. This CDR3 comprises 14 residues. The germline gives CDR1 DFQATT, CDR2 SNEGSKA (reference sequence). CDR3 sequence: CSASGGPPYNEQFF.

The rearrangement uses TRBV27 and TRBJ2-3; TCRdb calls TRBD2, which cannot be checked without DNA. The CDR3 is made up of 15 amino acids. Per germline, CDR1 MNHEY and CDR2 SMNVEV (reference sequence). CDR3 residues: CASRSSGRALDTQYF.

V is TRBV24-1 and J is TRBJ2-1. The CDR3 extends over 12 amino acids. The germline V gene encodes CDR1 KGHDR and CDR2 SFDVKD. This CDR3 reads CATSDRWFEQFF.

CDR3 sequence: CASSLYFRGGSGNTIYF. The genes are TRBV7-2 and TRBJ1-3; TCRdb reports TRBD1, a call that lacks DNA to check it against. CDR1 is SGHTA and CDR2 is FQGNSA in the germline V gene. The CDR3 has 17 residues.

The rearrangement joins TRBV5-1 to TRBJ1-1; TCRdb calls TRBD1, which cannot be checked without DNA. The CDR3 loop spans 17 amino acids. Germline CDR1 and CDR2: SGHRS and YFSETQ. Here the CDR3 reads CASSLDTAWPLNTEAFF.

The chain joins TRBV5-1 to TRBJ2-3; TCRdb's assignment of TRBD1 cannot be checked, as there is no DNA. The CDR3 totals 13 residues. The V gene's germline CDR1 is SGHRS and CDR2 YFSETQ. The CDR3: CASSRGAADTQYF.

This chain uses TRBV24-1 with TRBJ2-5; TCRdb outputs TRBD1, but without DNA this stays unchecked. Germline V gene lookup returns CDR1 KGHDR and CDR2 SFDVKD. The CDR3 loop spans 16 amino acids. The chain's CDR3 is CATSDFSRQGDETQYF.

The V gene is TRBV20-1, the J gene TRBJ2-1; TCRdb selects TRBD2, and the lack of DNA leaves this call unchecked. The CDR3 loop spans 15 amino acids. Germline loops: CDR1 DFQATT, CDR2 SNEGSKA (reference sequence). The CDR3 protein is CSARDLNRGGNEQFF.

The genes are TRBV3-1 and TRBJ2-3; absent DNA, TCRdb's TRBD1 call cannot be checked. Germline V lookup: CDR1 LGHDT, CDR2 YNNKEL (reference sequence). This CDR3 spans 12 amino acids. Here the CDR3 reads CASKGATDTQYF.

The genes are TRBV5-1 and TRBJ2-7; TCRdb gives TRBD1 as the D gene, but with no DNA this cannot be confirmed. This CDR3 has 16 residues. Germline CDR1 is SGHRS and CDR2 is YFSETQ. CDR3: CASSLARDRARSEQYF.

V is TRBV5-1 and J is TRBJ1-2; the TCRdb call, TRBD1, lacks DNA for checking. Looked up from germline, CDR1 is SGHRS and CDR2 is YFSETQ. The CDR3 totals 15 residues. The CDR3 protein is CASSSDSPLLYGYTF. The whole variable domain, filled in from reference TRBV5-1 and TRBJ1-2, reads KAGVTQTPRYLIKTRGQQVTLSCSPISGHRSVSWYQQTPGQGLQFLFEYFSETQRNKGNFPGRFSGRQFSNSRSEMNVSTLELGDSALYLCASSSDSPLLYGYTFGSGTRLTVV.

This sequence joins TRBV5-1 and TRBJ1-1. Germline V gene data show CDR1 as SGHRS and CDR2 as YFSETQ. The CDR3 has 19 residues. The CDR3 spells CASSLWFTGSGTGNTEAFF.